Listed below are T cell receptor beta chains from one sample, sequenced in a study of cytomegalovirus exposure and HLA in healthy donors. Generated by immunoSEQ multiplex PCR, the TCRdb table keeps only in-frame clones and is missing some. Here the sample spans some 190,000 clones, roughly three quarters being singletons. The sample was PBMCs. The receptor set was obtained from a woman under 30 in good health and CMV-seronegative. CDR3s include the opening cysteine and the closing phenylalanine or tryptophan. Each record gives: D gene, V gene, CDR3 protein. The D gene is left open where the match is weak.

D gene: TRBD1; V gene: TRBV5-4; CDR3 protein: CATGRDRGQSPPYGYTF
D gene: NA; V gene: TRBV10-1; CDR3 protein: CASSDDRGLNTEAFF
D gene: NA; V gene: TRBV6-6; CDR3 protein: CASSYRPSGTNYGYTF
D gene: TRBD2; V gene: TRBV5-1; CDR3 protein: CASSGTSGIGNEQFF
D gene: TRBD1; V gene: TRBV5-1; CDR3 protein: CASSSGGTGREKLFF
D gene: NA; V gene: TRBV28; CDR3 protein: CASRLGHGSYEQYF
D gene: NA; V gene: TRBV28; CDR3 protein: CASLRSYEQYF
D gene: TRBD2; V gene: TRBV5-1; CDR3 protein: CASSIGLAGASSTDTQYF
D gene: NA; V gene: TRBV6-1; CDR3 protein: CASSEAPRHYEQYF
D gene: NA; V gene: TRBV27; CDR3 protein: CASSFSGVLGGGELFF
D gene: TRBD1; V gene: TRBV18; CDR3 protein: CASSPPGQGGVEQYF